This T cell receptor beta chain was identified during a study of response to subunit inactivated influenza vaccine. Remarks on this clonotype: Its antigen is not known.

Study observations and caveats: Each seasonal flu vaccination may recruit only limited new T cells, authors suggested.

TCRdb itself ran the RT-PCR reads through MiXCR, one entry per CDR3 protein. The table includes around 300,000 distinct CDR3 sequences, about 20% detected once. This CDR3 comprises 15 residues. V dropped 5 bases and J dropped 7; count of bases not matched to a gene: 13. Germline V lookup: CDR1 GTSNPN, CDR2 SVGIG (reference sequence). The clonotype originates from a man aged 45 to 75 who received an inactivated influenza vaccine. This chain joins TRBV30 and TRBJ2-1; 8 nucleotides agree with TRBD2. Specimen: PBMCs from blood, collected about 19 months after vaccination. This CDR3 is CAWDPGLVAGNEQFF. The CDR3 nucleotides read TGTGCCTGGGACCCGGGACTAGTGGCTGGTAATGAGCAGTTCTTC. The whole variable domain, remainder taken from reference TRBV30 and TRBJ2-1, is SQTIHQWPATLVQPVGSPLSLECTVEGTSNPNLYWYRQAAGRGLQLLFYSVGIGQISSEVPQNLSASRPQDRQFILSSKKLLLSDSGFYLCAWDPGLVAGNEQFFGPGTRLTVL.